A selection of T cell receptor beta chains follows, all from one sample in a study of early T cells in non-severe SARS-CoV-2 infection. Via MiXCR, TCRdb re-called the 5' RACE reads, giving one row per CDR3 protein. The table shows 85,000 to 100,000 distinct CDR3 sequences, with around a sixth occurring only once. Material: whole blood. Source of these receptors: an adult who was a healthcare worker with PCR-confirmed SARS-CoV-2 infection or an uninfected control (not recorded which). Each CDR3 is given with its conserved first and last residue. Each record gives: clone size, D gene, V gene, J gene, CDR3 protein, CDR3 DNA. A D gene is named only where the DNA matches it firmly. Rows give clone size only sometimes, using once, few, many, or a class for an expanded clone.

clone size: many
D gene: NA
V gene: TRBV7-9
J gene: TRBJ1-2
CDR3 protein: CASSLAKGDGYTF
CDR3 DNA: TGTGCCAGCAGCTTAGCGAAGGGCGATGGCTACACCTTC

clone size: NA
D gene: NA
V gene: TRBV3-1
J gene: TRBJ2-7
CDR3 protein: CASSHAWGTRSYEQYF
CDR3 DNA: TGTGCCAGCAGCCACGCCTGGGGCACCCGCTCCTACGAGCAGTACTTC

clone size: few
D gene: TRBD1
V gene: TRBV14
J gene: TRBJ2-7
CDR3 protein: CASADRAYEQYF
CDR3 DNA: TGTGCCAGCGCTGACAGGGCCTACGAGCAGTACTTC

clone size: few
D gene: NA
V gene: TRBV28
J gene: TRBJ2-7
CDR3 protein: CASKPLGSYEQYF
CDR3 DNA: TGTGCCAGCAAACCGCTAGGCTCCTACGAGCAGTACTTC

clone size: NA
D gene: NA
V gene: TRBV7-9
J gene: TRBJ2-1
CDR3 protein: CASSEKLRNEQFF
CDR3 DNA: TGTGCCAGCAGCGAGAAGCTGAGGAATGAGCAGTTCTTC

clone size: once
D gene: NA
V gene: TRBV19
J gene: TRBJ1-5
CDR3 protein: CASSIGASNQPQHF
CDR3 DNA: TGTGCCAGTAGTATAGGAGCAAGCAATCAGCCCCAGCATTTT

clone size: NA
D gene: NA
V gene: TRBV7-2
J gene: TRBJ2-5
CDR3 protein: CASSLVLEQETQYF
CDR3 DNA: TGTGCCAGCAGCTTAGTCTTGGAACAAGAGACCCAGTACTTC

clone size: NA
D gene: NA
V gene: TRBV4-2
J gene: TRBJ2-1
CDR3 protein: CASSQDVWGSSYNEQFF
CDR3 DNA: TGTGCCAGCAGCCAAGATGTCTGGGGGAGCTCCTACAATGAGCAGTTCTTC

clone size: few
D gene: TRBD1
V gene: TRBV14
J gene: TRBJ2-7
CDR3 protein: CASSPGTERYF
CDR3 DNA: TGTGCCAGCAGCCCCGGGACAGAGAGGTACTTC

clone size: NA
D gene: NA
V gene: TRBV29-1
J gene: TRBJ1-1
CDR3 protein: CSVPEGAEAFF
CDR3 DNA: TGCAGCGTCCCCGAGGGGGCTGAAGCTTTCTTT

clone size: few
D gene: TRBD1
V gene: TRBV11-2
J gene: TRBJ1-5
CDR3 protein: CASSSSVRDRADQPQHF
CDR3 DNA: TGTGCCAGCAGCTCGAGTGTGCGTGACAGGGCCGATCAGCCCCAGCATTTT

clone size: few
D gene: TRBD1
V gene: TRBV5-4
J gene: TRBJ2-5
CDR3 protein: CASSPGQAQETQYF
CDR3 DNA: TGTGCCAGCAGCCCGGGACAGGCCCAAGAGACCCAGTACTTC

clone size: few
D gene: TRBD2
V gene: TRBV4-3
J gene: TRBJ2-1
CDR3 protein: CASSQFTSGPGSYNEQFF
CDR3 DNA: TGCGCCAGCAGCCAATTCACTAGCGGGCCGGGGTCCTACAATGAGCAGTTCTTC

clone size: few
D gene: TRBD1
V gene: TRBV2
J gene: TRBJ1-6
CDR3 protein: CASSERRDSNSPLHF
CDR3 DNA: TGTGCCAGCAGTGAAAGGAGGGACAGCAATTCACCCCTCCACTTT

clone size: few
D gene: TRBD1
V gene: TRBV18
J gene: TRBJ1-1
CDR3 protein: CASSPTNRGVMNTEAFF
CDR3 DNA: TGTGCCAGCTCACCAACCAACAGGGGGGTCATGAACACTGAAGCTTTCTTT

clone size: many
D gene: NA
V gene: TRBV11-2
J gene: TRBJ2-1
CDR3 protein: CASSFRDSEQFF
CDR3 DNA: TGTGCCAGCAGCTTCCGGGACTCCGAGCAGTTCTTC

clone size: NA
D gene: TRBD2
V gene: TRBV12-5
J gene: TRBJ2-1
CDR3 protein: CASDGTSGVLYNEQFF
CDR3 DNA: TGTGCTAGTGATGGGACTAGCGGGGTGTTATACAATGAGCAGTTCTTC

clone size: NA
D gene: NA
V gene: TRBV28
J gene: TRBJ2-3
CDR3 protein: CASRATDTQYF
CDR3 DNA: TGTGCCAGCAGGGCCACAGATACGCAGTATTTT

clone size: many
D gene: NA
V gene: TRBV27
J gene: TRBJ2-1
CDR3 protein: CASIMEGGEQFF
CDR3 DNA: TGTGCCAGCATTATGGAGGGCGGTGAGCAGTTCTTC

clone size: few
D gene: TRBD1
V gene: TRBV12-3/TRBV12-4
J gene: TRBJ2-1
CDR3 protein: CASSPGTGGSYNEQFF
CDR3 DNA: TGTGCCAGCAGTCCAGGGACAGGAGGCTCCTACAATGAGCAGTTCTTC

clone size: NA
D gene: NA
V gene: TRBV12-3/TRBV12-4
J gene: TRBJ2-5
CDR3 protein: CASSRQAGQETQYF
CDR3 DNA: TGTGCCAGCAGTAGACAGGCCGGGCAAGAGACCCAGTACTTC

clone size: NA
D gene: NA
V gene: TRBV7-9
J gene: TRBJ1-5
CDR3 protein: CASTRGNSNQPQHF
CDR3 DNA: TGTGCCAGCACAAGGGGGAATAGCAATCAGCCCCAGCATTTT

clone size: NA
D gene: TRBD2
V gene: TRBV5-1
J gene: TRBJ2-1
CDR3 protein: CASSFDSGRVNEQFF
CDR3 DNA: TGCGCCAGCAGCTTCGATAGCGGGAGAGTGAATGAGCAGTTCTTC

clone size: few
D gene: TRBD1
V gene: TRBV14
J gene: TRBJ2-2
CDR3 protein: CASSASQGSTGELFF
CDR3 DNA: TGTGCCAGCAGCGCCTCACAGGGGTCCACCGGGGAGCTGTTTTTT

clone size: NA
D gene: TRBD2
V gene: TRBV28
J gene: TRBJ2-3
CDR3 protein: CASSSTGTSGDTDTQYF
CDR3 DNA: TGTGCCAGCAGTTCTACCGGGACTAGCGGAGACACAGATACGCAGTATTTT